These 6 T cell receptor beta chains share one sample of origin, sequenced in a study of T cell changes during pregnancy in multiple sclerosis (dated by TCRdb to between 2017 and 2020). Libraries were constructed by the immunoSEQ multiplex PCR assay. TCRdb carries this immuneACCESS record with in-frame sequences only. Its versions omit some clonotypes, under half of them owing to an unresolved V gene in the studies checked, with the rest unexplained. For this sample there are about 57,000 clones; 80% to 95% appear just once. The top ten constitute around 0.74% of the sample. The starting material was CD4+ T cells from peripheral blood mononuclear cells, obtained in the third trimester of pregnancy. These receptors originate from a female donor with multiple sclerosis, enrolled in a pregnancy study.

The chain carries TRBV5-5 and TRBJ1-1; D unclear. V gave up 4 bases and J gave up 1 base, with 8 bases separating them. There are 13 residues in the CDR3. Germline V gene lookup returns CDR1 SGHKS and CDR2 YYEKEE (reference sequence). The CDR3 DNA reads TGTGCCAGCAGCCTCACACCGAACACTGAAGCTTTCTTT. It encodes CASSLTPNTEAFF. The whole variable domain, remainder taken from reference TRBV5-5 and TRBJ1-1, is DAGVTQSPTHLIKTRGQQVTLRCSPISGHKSVSWYQQVLGQGPQFIFQYYEKEERGRGNFPDRFSARQFPNYSSELNVNALLLGDSALYLCASSLTPNTEAFFGQGTRLTVV.

V and J are TRBV19 and TRBJ1-2, with TRBD1 identical over 8 bases. The CDR3 covers 14 residues. V dropped 11 bases and J dropped 5; count of bases not matched to a gene: 13. Germline V gene lookup returns CDR1 LNHDA and CDR2 SQIVND (reference sequence). In DNA form, the CDR3 reads TGTGCCTCTAGAGACAGGGGACTAAAATATGGCTACACCTTC. It encodes CASRDRGLKYGYTF.

This clone occurred once. The V and J genes are TRBV5-1 and TRBJ2-7; possibly TRBD2 for D (5 bases). The germline gives CDR1 SGHRS, CDR2 YFSETQ. The CDR3 runs to 15 residues. Trimming removed 0 bases from V and 3 bases from J, with 13 bases in between. The CDR3 loop is CASSLDGVRVYEQYF. CDR3 in DNA: TGCGCCAGCAGCTTGGACGGGGTACGGGTCTACGAGCAGTACTTC.

V usage is TRBV11-3 and J usage is TRBJ2-2, with 10 nucleotides matching TRBD2. CDR3 length equals 16 residues. V lost 1 base, J lost 7 bases, and 6 bases stayed unmatched. Germline CDR1 and CDR2: SGHNT and YENEEA. The CDR3, as DNA: TGTGCCAGCAGCTTAGGGCTAGCGGGGGACGGCGGGGAGCTGTTTTTT. Translated: CASSLGLAGDGGELFF. The full variable domain, rest sourced from reference TRBV11-3 and TRBJ2-2, is EAGVVQSPRYKIIEKKQPVAFWCNPISGHNTLYWYLQNLGQGPELLIRYENEEAVDDSQLPKDRFSAERLKGVDSTLKIQPAELGDSAVYLCASSLGLAGDGGELFFGEGSRLTVL.

This clone was seen once. The chain employs TRBV7-8 and TRBJ2-1; weak D call: TRBD2 (7 bases). CDR1 is SGHVS and CDR2 is FQNEAQ in the germline V gene. The CDR3 loop spans 16 amino acids. Trimming shortened V by 5 bases and J by 6 bases, and 20 bases separated the two germline ends. The CDR3 nucleotides are TGTGCCAGCAGCCCAGAGGGGGGGTGGGTTGGCAATGAGCAGTTCTTC. Encoded protein: CASSPEGGWVGNEQFF.

The chain recombines TRBV19 with TRBJ1-2, with 7 bases identical to TRBD1. Germline V gene sequence: CDR1 LNHDA, CDR2 SQIVND (reference sequence). The CDR3 length is 15 residues. V was pared by 3 bases and J by 2 bases, with 6 bases of the junction left unmatched. The chain's CDR3 is CASSISLGQNYGYTF. DNA of the CDR3: TGTGCCAGTAGTATTTCGCTGGGACAGAACTATGGCTACACCTTC. Together with reference TRBV19 and TRBJ1-2, the CDR3 gives the full variable domain: DGGITQSPKYLFRKEGQNVTLSCEQNLNHDAMYWYRQDPGQGLRLIYYSQIVNDFQKGDIAEGYSVSREKKESFPLTVTSAQKNPTAFYLCASSISLGQNYGYTFGSGTRLTVV.